This T cell receptor (beta chain) is from a study of CD8 T cells in ankylosing spondylitis. Study-wide findings and caveats: The disease-linked clones had a CD8+ phenotype and low blood frequencies. Seemingly distinctive of ankylosing spondylitis blood was a TCR beta motif formed by eight highly homologous variants. Several of the motif variants were reported before in synovial fluid and blood from reactive arthritis.

CDR3 length equals 12 residues. Germline CDR1 reads ENHRY; CDR2 reads SYGVKD. Trimming stripped 3 bases from V and 11 bases from J, with 13 bases between. TCRdb reprocessed the 5' RACE reads with MiXCR, giving one entry per CDR3 protein. The top ten clones hold around 7% of a sample with approximately 540,000 distinct CDR3 sequences, roughly an eighth of them seen once. In the case of this clonotype: Antigen: not known.

The sequenced sample was blood, either unsorted or a sorted T cell fraction (not recorded which). The clonotype originates from a male donor with ankylosing spondylitis. The chain recombines TRBV10-3 with TRBJ1-2; D call uncertain. The CDR3 reads CAISDSALGYTF. The CDR3 DNA reads as TGTGCCATCAGTGACTCAGCTCTAGGTTACACCTTC.